These 9 T cell receptor beta chains share one sample of origin, sequenced in a study of cytotoxic CD8 clonotypes in ibrutinib-treated CLL. Produced via immunoSEQ multiplex PCR; TCRdb's table is partial and in-frame only. The sample consists of about 140,000 clones, around three quarters of them appearing once. The sample in question was PBMCs, obtained after 12 months of ibrutinib treatment. These TCRs come from a human donor with chronic lymphocytic leukemia.

This clone was seen ten or more times. The V call is TRBV11-3, the J call TRBJ1-2; D unclear. The CDR3 runs 15 residues. Germline-derived CDR1 and CDR2 are SGHNT and YENEEA. V shed 3 bases and J shed 4 bases, with 15 bases lying between them. This CDR3 reads CASSFPGPAGYGYTF. In DNA form, the CDR3 reads TGTGCCAGCAGCTTCCCGGGTCCTGCAGGCTATGGCTACACCTTC. Filled out from reference TRBV11-3 and TRBJ1-2, the complete variable domain reads EAGVVQSPRYKIIEKKQPVAFWCNPISGHNTLYWYLQNLGQGPELLIRYENEEAVDDSQLPKDRFSAERLKGVDSTLKIQPAELGDSAVYLCASSFPGPAGYGYTFGSGTRLTVV.

V and J are TRBV19 and TRBJ2-3; 10 bases match TRBD2. This CDR3 is built from 15 residues. Germline lookup yields CDR1 LNHDA and CDR2 SQIVND (reference sequence). Trimming at V came to 1 base and at J to 7 bases, leaving 5 bases not matched to a gene. This chain's CDR3 is CASSIGLAGVNTQYF. CDR3 bases: TGTGCCAGTAGTATAGGGCTAGCGGGAGTTAATACGCAGTATTTT.

The V call is TRBV4-1, the J call TRBJ1-6, with 7 bases lining up with TRBD1. Trimming cost V 3 bases and J 6 bases; bases outside gene matches: 8. This CDR3 is 16 amino acids long. Germline V gene lookup returns CDR1 MGHRA and CDR2 YSYEKL. Here the CDR3 reads CASSHRGVRVNSPLHF. The DNA of the CDR3 is TGCGCCAGCAGCCACAGGGGGGTGAGAGTTAATTCACCCCTCCACTTT.

The count of this clone is one. The chain uses TRBV7-9 and TRBJ2-1, with 8 bases lining up with TRBD2. The junction had 7 bases not matched to a gene; V was cut back by 1 base and J by 8 bases. This CDR3 spans 15 amino acids. The germline V gene has CDR1 SEHNR and CDR2 FQNEAQ (reference sequence). CDR3 loop: CASSLEAGAVDEQFF. CDR3 in DNA: TGTGCCAGCAGCTTAGAAGCGGGGGCCGTGGATGAGCAGTTCTTC.

This CDR3 is CASSILAGEKDTQYF. The CDR3 DNA sequence: TGTGCCAGCAGTATCCTAGCGGGAGAAAAGGATACGCAGTATTTT. V gene TRBV28 combines with J gene TRBJ2-3; 10 nucleotides align to TRBD2. The V and J ends lost 5 bases and 6 bases, in that order; junction bases with no gene match: 8. This CDR3 comprises 15 residues. CDR1 MDHEN and CDR2 SYDVKM come from the germline V gene. Full variable domain (missing parts from reference TRBV28 and TRBJ2-3): DVKVTQSSRYLVKRTGEKVFLECVQDMDHENMFWYRQDPGLGLRLIYFSYDVKMKEKGDIPEGYSVSREKKERFSLILESASTNQTSMYLCASSILAGEKDTQYFGPGTRLTVL.

This clone was detected only a few times. This chain joins TRBV19 and TRBJ1-2; the D is unclear. V shed 7 bases and J shed 2 bases, with 11 bases lying between them. CDR1 LNHDA and CDR2 SQIVND come from the germline V gene (reference sequence). CDR3 length: 13 amino acids. The CDR3 reads CASKALENYGYTF. CDR3 nucleotides: TGTGCCAGTAAGGCCTTGGAGAACTATGGCTACACCTTC.

The J gene is TRBJ1-2, the V gene TRBV7-2; unclear D gene. The germline gives CDR1 SGHTA, CDR2 FQGNSA. The CDR3 sequence is 12 residues long. V lost 3 bases and J 2 bases, leaving 4 bases between the germline ends. CDR3 DNA: TGTGCCAGCAGCTTGGACAACTATGGCTACACCTTC. Its translation: CASSLDNYGYTF.

This clone is a singleton in its sample. The chain couples TRBV7-3 to TRBJ2-3; D call uncertain. This CDR3 contains 16 residues. V lost 1 base to trimming and J lost 2 bases, with 13 bases between them. Germline lookup yields CDR1 SGHTA and CDR2 FQGTGA. The DNA of the CDR3 is TGTGCCAGCAGCTTAAGTTCTTCGCGGCTCACAGATACGCAGTATTTT. Its protein is CASSLSSSRLTDTQYF.

The gene calls are TRBV19 and TRBJ1-1; no clear D gene. The CDR3 extends over 13 amino acids. Germline V CDR1 and CDR2: LNHDA, SQIVND (reference sequence). With 8 bases removed from V and 1 base from J, the gap between germline ends came to 11 bases. CDR3 sequence: CASLPGQNTEAFF. The CDR3 DNA reads as TGTGCCAGTCTCCCCGGCCAGAACACTGAAGCTTTCTTT.